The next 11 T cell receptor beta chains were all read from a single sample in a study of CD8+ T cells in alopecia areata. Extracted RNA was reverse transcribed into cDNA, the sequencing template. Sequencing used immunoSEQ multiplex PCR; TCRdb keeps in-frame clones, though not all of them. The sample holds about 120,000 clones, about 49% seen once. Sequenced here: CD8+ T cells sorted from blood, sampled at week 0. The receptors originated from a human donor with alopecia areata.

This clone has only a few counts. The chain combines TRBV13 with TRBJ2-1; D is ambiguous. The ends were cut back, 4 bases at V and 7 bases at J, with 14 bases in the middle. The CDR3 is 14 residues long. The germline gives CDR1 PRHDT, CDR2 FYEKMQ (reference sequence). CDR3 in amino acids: CASSSGPDKNEQFF. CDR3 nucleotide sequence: TGTGCCAGCAGCTCCGGGCCAGATAAGAATGAGCAGTTCTTC.

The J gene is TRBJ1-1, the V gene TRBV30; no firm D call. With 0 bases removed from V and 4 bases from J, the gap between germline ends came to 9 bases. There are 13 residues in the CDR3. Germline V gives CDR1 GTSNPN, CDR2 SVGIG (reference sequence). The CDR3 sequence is CAWSVGEFTEAFF. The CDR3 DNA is TGTGCCTGGAGTGTTGGAGAGTTCACTGAAGCTTTCTTT.

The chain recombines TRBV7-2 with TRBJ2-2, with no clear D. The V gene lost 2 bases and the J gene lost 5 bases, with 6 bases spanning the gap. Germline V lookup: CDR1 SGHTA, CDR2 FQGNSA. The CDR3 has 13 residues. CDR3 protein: CASSLLNTGELFF. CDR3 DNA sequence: TGTGCCAGCAGCTTACTAAATACCGGGGAGCTGTTTTTT. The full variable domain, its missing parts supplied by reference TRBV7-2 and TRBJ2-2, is GAGVSQSPSNKVTEKGKDVELRCDPISGHTALYWYRQSLGQGLEFLIYFQGNSAPDKSGLPSDRFSAERTGGSVSTLTIQRTQQEDSAVYLCASSLLNTGELFFGEGSRLTVL.

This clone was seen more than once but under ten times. The CDR3 loop is CASSSLTNTQYF. The CDR3 DNA is TGTGCCAGCAGCTCCCTTACCAATACGCAGTATTTT. The V gene is TRBV5-6, the J gene TRBJ2-3; no definite D call. The CDR3 length is 12 residues. The germline V and J ends were trimmed by 3 bases and 7 bases, with 9 bases remaining between them. CDR1 is SGHDT and CDR2 is YYEEEE in the germline V gene.

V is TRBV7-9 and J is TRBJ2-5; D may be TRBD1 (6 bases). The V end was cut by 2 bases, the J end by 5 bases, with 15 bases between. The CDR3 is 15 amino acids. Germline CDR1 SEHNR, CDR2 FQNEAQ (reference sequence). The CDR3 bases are TGTGCCAGCAGCTTACCATGGGGGCCCGAGGAGACCCAGTACTTC. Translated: CASSLPWGPEETQYF.

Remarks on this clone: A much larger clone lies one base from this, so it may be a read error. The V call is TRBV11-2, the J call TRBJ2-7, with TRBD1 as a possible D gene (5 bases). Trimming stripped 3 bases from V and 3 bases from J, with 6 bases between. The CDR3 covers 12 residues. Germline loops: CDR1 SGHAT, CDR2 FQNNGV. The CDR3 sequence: CASSFDSYEQYF. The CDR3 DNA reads TGTGCCAGCAGCTTTGACAGCTACGAGCAGTACTTC.

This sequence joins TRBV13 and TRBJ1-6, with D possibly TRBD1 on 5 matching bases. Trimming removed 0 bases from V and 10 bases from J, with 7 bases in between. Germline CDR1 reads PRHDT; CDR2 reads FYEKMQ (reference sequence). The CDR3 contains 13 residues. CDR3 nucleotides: TGTGCCAGCAGCTTAGGCGGGGACTCACCCCTCCACTTT. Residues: CASSLGGDSPLHF. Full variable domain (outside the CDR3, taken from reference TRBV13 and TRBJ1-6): AAGVIQSPRHLIKEKRETATLKCYPIPRHDTVYWYQQGPGQDPQFLISFYEKMQSDKGSIPDRFSAQQFSDYHSELNMSSLELGDSALYFCASSLGGDSPLHFGNGTRLTVT.

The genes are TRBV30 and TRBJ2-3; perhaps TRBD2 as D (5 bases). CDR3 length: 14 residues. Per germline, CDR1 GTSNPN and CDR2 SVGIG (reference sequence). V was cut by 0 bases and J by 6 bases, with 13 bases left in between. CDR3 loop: CAWSVLEGGDTQYF. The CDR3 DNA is TGTGCCTGGAGTGTACTTGAGGGCGGGGATACGCAGTATTTT. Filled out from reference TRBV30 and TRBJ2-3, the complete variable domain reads SQTIHQWPATLVQPVGSPLSLECTVEGTSNPNLYWYRQAAGRGLQLLFYSVGIGQISSEVPQNLSASRPQDRQFILSSKKLLLSDSGFYLCAWSVLEGGDTQYFGPGTRLTVL.

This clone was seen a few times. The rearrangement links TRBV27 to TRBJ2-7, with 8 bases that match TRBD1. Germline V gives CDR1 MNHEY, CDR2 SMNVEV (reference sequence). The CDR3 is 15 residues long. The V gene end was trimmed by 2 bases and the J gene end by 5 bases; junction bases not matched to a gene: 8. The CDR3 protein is CASSLVGTGRDEQYF. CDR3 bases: TGTGCCAGCAGTTTAGTAGGGACAGGCCGCGACGAGCAGTACTTC.

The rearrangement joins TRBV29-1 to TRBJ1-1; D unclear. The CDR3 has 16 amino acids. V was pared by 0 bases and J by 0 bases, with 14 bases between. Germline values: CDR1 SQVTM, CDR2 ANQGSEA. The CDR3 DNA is TGCAGCGTTGAAGATGGGCCCCCGGATATGAACACTGAAGCTTTCTTT. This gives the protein CSVEDGPPDMNTEAFF. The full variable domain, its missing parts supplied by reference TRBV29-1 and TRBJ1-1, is SAVISQKPSRDICQRGTSLTIQCQVDSQVTMMFWYRQQPGQSLTLIATANQGSEATYESGFVIDKFPISRPNLTFSTLTVSNMSPEDSSIYLCSVEDGPPDMNTEAFFGQGTRLTVV.

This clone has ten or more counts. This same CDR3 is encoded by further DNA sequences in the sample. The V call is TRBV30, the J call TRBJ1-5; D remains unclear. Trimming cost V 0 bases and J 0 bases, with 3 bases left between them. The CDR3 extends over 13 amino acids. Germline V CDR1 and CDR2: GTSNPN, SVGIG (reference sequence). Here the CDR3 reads CAWSVDSNQPQHF. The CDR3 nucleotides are TGTGCCTGGAGTGTAGATAGCAATCAGCCCCAGCATTTT.